The clone carrying this T cell receptor (beta chain) was recorded many times. Time point in this sample: persistent/refractory GD, antithyroid drugs over 5 years with positive TRAb. Generation of the TCR library employed RNA extracted from PBMCs. The data were taken from a study of regulatory T cells in long-lasting Graves disease. Construction of the TCR beta libraries employed iRepertoire HTBI primers in conjunction with Arm-PCR of CDR3 regions. One entry per CDR3 protein results from TCRdb running MiXCR on the multiplex PCR reads. The sample consists of around 430,000 distinct CDR3 sequences, roughly 23% of them appearing once. Trimming cost V 5 bases and J 6 bases, with 16 bases left between them. The CDR3 runs 15 residues. Germline V gives CDR1 SNHLY, CDR2 FYNNEI.

The receptor's source is a female donor with Graves disease. The material sequenced was peripheral blood mononuclear cells (PBMCs), taken when the disease was refractory, from a patient treated with antithyroid drugs. The V call is TRBV2, the J call TRBJ2-2; D uncertain. The CDR3 DNA reads TGTGCCAGCAGTACCCTTGGGCCCGAGGCCGGGGAGCTGTTTTTT. Translating gives CASSTLGPEAGELFF.